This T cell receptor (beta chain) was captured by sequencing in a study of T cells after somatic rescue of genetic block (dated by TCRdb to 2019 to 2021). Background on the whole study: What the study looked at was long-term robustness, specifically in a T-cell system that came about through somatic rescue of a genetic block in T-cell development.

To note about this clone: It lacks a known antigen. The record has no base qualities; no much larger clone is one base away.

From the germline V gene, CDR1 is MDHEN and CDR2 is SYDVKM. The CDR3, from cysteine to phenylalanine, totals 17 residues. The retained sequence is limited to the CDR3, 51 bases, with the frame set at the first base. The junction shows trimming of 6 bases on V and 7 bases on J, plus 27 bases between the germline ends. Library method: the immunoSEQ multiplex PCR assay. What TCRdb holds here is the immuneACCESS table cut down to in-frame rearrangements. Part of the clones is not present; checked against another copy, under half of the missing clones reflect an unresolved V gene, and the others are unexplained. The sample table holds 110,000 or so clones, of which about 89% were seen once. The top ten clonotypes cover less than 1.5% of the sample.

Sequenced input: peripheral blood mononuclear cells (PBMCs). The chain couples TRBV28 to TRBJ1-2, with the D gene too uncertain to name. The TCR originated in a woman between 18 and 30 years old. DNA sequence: TGTGCCAGCAGGGAGACGACCTTAACCGGCGCCCTCAGTGGCTACACCTTC. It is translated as CASRETTLTGALSGYTF.